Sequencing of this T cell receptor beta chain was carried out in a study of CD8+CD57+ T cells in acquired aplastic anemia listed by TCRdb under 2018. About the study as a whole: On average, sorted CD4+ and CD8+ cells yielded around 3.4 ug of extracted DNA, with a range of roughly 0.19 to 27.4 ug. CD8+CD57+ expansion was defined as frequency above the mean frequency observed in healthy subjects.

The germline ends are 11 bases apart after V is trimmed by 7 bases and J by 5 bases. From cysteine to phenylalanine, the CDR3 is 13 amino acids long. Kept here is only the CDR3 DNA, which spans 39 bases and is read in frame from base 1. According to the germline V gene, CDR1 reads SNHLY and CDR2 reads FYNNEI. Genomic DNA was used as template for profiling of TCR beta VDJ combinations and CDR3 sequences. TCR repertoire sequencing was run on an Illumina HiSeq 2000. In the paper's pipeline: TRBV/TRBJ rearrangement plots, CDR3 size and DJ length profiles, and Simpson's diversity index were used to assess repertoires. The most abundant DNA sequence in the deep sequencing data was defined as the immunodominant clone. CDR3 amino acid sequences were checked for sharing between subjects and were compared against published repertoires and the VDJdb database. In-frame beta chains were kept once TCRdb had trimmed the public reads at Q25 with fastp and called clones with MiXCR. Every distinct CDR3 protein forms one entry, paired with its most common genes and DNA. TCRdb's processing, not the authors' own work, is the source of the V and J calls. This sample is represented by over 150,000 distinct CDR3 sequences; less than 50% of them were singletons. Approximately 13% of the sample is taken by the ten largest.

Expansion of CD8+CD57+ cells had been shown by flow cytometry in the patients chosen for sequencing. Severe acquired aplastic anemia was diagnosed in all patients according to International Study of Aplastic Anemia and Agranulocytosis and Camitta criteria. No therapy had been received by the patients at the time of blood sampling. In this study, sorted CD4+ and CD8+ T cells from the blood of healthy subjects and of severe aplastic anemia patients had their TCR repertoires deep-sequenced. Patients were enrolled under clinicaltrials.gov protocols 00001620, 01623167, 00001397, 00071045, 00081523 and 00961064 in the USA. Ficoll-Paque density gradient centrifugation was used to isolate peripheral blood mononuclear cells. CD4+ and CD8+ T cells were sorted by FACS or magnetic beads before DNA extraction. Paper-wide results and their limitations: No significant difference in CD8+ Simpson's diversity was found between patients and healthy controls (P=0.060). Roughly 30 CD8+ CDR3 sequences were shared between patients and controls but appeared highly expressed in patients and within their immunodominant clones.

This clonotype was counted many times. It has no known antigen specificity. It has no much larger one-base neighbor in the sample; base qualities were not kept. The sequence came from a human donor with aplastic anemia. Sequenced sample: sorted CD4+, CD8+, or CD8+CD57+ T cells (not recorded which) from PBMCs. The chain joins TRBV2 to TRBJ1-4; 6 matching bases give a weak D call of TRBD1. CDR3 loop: CASNGRGNEKLFF. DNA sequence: TGTGCCAGCAACGGCAGGGGAAATGAAAAACTGTTTTTT.